The 15 T cell receptor beta chains presented below share a single source sample, sequenced in a study of control samples from healthy donors and cancer patients. Data came from immunoSEQ multiplex PCR; TCRdb stores just in-frame clones and leaves some out. Among approximately 150,000 clones listed, about 90% were seen once. Source material: blood. The receptors shown here come from a young man in good health.

The CDR3 DNA reads TGTGCCAGCAGCCGAAGAGCGGGGGCCCTAGCCAAAAACATTCAGTACTTC. This sequence encodes CASSRRAGALAKNIQYF. The rearrangement joins TRBV14 to TRBJ2-4, with TRBD2 matching over 8 bases. The CDR3 has 17 residues. The trim removed 4 bases at V and 0 bases at J, leaving 8 bases unmatched. Germline loops: CDR1 SGHDN, CDR2 FVKESK.

The chain links TRBV5-6 to TRBJ2-7; perhaps TRBD1 as D (6 bases). V lost 0 bases, J lost 6 bases, and 16 bases lay in between. This CDR3 spans 15 amino acids. From germline, CDR1 is SGHDT and CDR2 YYEEEE. The CDR3 loop is CASSLDVAAGAEQYF. CDR3 sequence (DNA): TGTGCCAGCAGCTTGGACGTCGCGGCAGGGGCCGAGCAGTACTTC.

The CDR3 region is CASSLSGGGIQYF. The CDR3 DNA follows: TGTGCCAGCAGTTTATCAGGGGGGGGCATTCAGTACTTC. This chain links TRBV27 with TRBJ2-4; perhaps TRBD2 as D (7 bases). This CDR3 is 13 amino acids long. Germline assignment: CDR1 MNHEY and CDR2 SMNVEV (reference sequence). V lost 0 bases and J 9 bases, leaving 9 bases between the germline ends.

The CDR3 nucleotides are TGCGCCAGCAGCCACACCGGGACAGGGGAACCCTATAATTCACCCCTCCACTTT. Protein: CASSHTGTGEPYNSPLHF. V gene TRBV4-1 combines with J gene TRBJ1-6; TRBD1 matches at 10 bases. Trimming cost V 3 bases and J 2 bases; bases outside gene matches: 7. The CDR3 runs 18 residues. In germline, CDR1 is MGHRA, CDR2 YSYEKL.

This clone was observed a single time. The chain uses TRBV6-5 and TRBJ1-2, with 7 bases aligning to TRBD1. Germline assignment: CDR1 MNHEY and CDR2 SVGAGI. The CDR3 contains 14 residues. Trimming at V came to 8 bases and at J to 2 bases, leaving 8 bases not matched to a gene. CDR3: CASDSTGANYGYTF. The CDR3 DNA follows: TGTGCCAGCGACTCTACAGGGGCGAACTATGGCTACACCTTC.

This sequence joins TRBV6-5 and TRBJ1-1; no definite D call. Trimming stripped 5 bases from V and 1 base from J, with 11 bases between. This CDR3 has 14 amino acids. Germline lookup yields CDR1 MNHEY and CDR2 SVGAGI. CDR3: CASSTDFRNTEAFF. DNA of the CDR3: TGTGCCAGCAGTACGGACTTTCGGAACACTGAAGCTTTCTTT.

The V call is TRBV6-1, the J call TRBJ1-1; D may be TRBD1 (5 bases). Trimming removed 2 bases from V and 4 bases from J, with 14 bases in between. The CDR3 runs 15 residues. Germline V gene data show CDR1 as MNHNS and CDR2 as SASEGT. Here the CDR3 reads CASSETGQRGTEAFF. The CDR3 DNA follows: TGTGCCAGCAGTGAAACTGGCCAAAGGGGCACTGAAGCTTTCTTT.

The V call is TRBV5-1, the J call TRBJ1-6; 9 nucleotides match TRBD1. Germline V gene sequence: CDR1 SGHRS, CDR2 YFSETQ. The V segment lost 4 bases and the J segment 10 bases; nucleotides outside the gene matches: 6. The CDR3 runs 14 residues. The CDR3 coding sequence is TGCGCCAGCAGCACCGGGACAGGGCTGTCACCCCTCCACTTT. It is translated as CASSTGTGLSPLHF.

The chain joins TRBV6-5 to TRBJ1-1; 9 bases fit TRBD1. V was pared by 1 base and J by 2 bases, with 2 bases of the junction left unmatched. The germline gives CDR1 MNHEY, CDR2 SVGAGI. CDR3 length: 15 amino acids. CDR3 in amino acids: CASSYLDRGNTEAFF. CDR3 coding DNA: TGTGCCAGCAGTTACTTGGACAGGGGTAACACTGAAGCTTTCTTT.

The chain joins TRBV29-1 to TRBJ1-4, with D hard to call. The V gene's germline CDR1 is SQVTM and CDR2 ANQGSEA. Trimming stripped 4 bases from V and 0 bases from J, with 9 bases between. This CDR3 contains 14 residues. The CDR3 protein is CSVGSTSTNEKLFF. In DNA form, the CDR3 reads TGCAGCGTTGGTTCCACGTCAACTAATGAAAAACTGTTTTTT.

The chain combines TRBV19 with TRBJ2-7; tentative D call: TRBD1 (6 bases). V lost 6 bases and J 3 bases, leaving 12 bases between the germline ends. This CDR3 spans 13 amino acids. Germline V CDR1 and CDR2: LNHDA, SQIVND (reference sequence). The CDR3: CASSKGDFYEQYF. CDR3 nucleotide sequence: TGTGCCAGTAGCAAGGGGGATTTCTACGAGCAGTACTTC.

The table lists this clone with a few counts. This rearrangement joins TRBV19 to TRBJ1-5, with D maybe TRBD1 (5 bases). From germline, CDR1 is LNHDA and CDR2 SQIVND (reference sequence). V dropped 4 bases and J dropped 3 bases, with 16 bases sitting between them. The CDR3 sequence is 16 residues long. As DNA, the CDR3 is TGTGCCAGTAGTACACAGATCGGACAACCCAATCAGCCCCAGCATTTT. This gives the protein CASSTQIGQPNQPQHF.

The chain is built from TRBV2 and TRBJ1-6; D possibly corresponds to TRBD1 (6 bases). Trimming stripped 0 bases from V and 7 bases from J, with 19 bases between. The length of the CDR3 is 18 residues. Germline lookup yields CDR1 SNHLY and CDR2 FYNNEI. This CDR3 is CASSEAWGRRGDNSPLHF. The CDR3 nucleotides are TGTGCCAGCAGTGAAGCCTGGGGGCGTAGGGGGGACAATTCACCCCTCCACTTT.

Written as DNA, the CDR3 is TGCGCCAGCAGCCCCGGGACTAGCGGAATAACAGATACGCAGTATTTT. This codes for CASSPGTSGITDTQYF. The rearrangement joins TRBV5-1 to TRBJ2-3, with 11 bases that match TRBD2. With V trimmed by 4 bases and J by 3 bases, 7 bases remained unmatched. The CDR3 has 16 amino acids. In germline, CDR1 is SGHRS, CDR2 YFSETQ.

This rearrangement joins TRBV27 to TRBJ2-7; 8 positions agree with TRBD1. The CDR3 runs to 14 residues. Trimming removed 5 bases from V and 6 bases from J; junction bases left unmatched: 9. CDR1 is MNHEY, CDR2 SMNVEV, per germline (reference sequence). The CDR3 region is CASSKTGATGEQYF. The CDR3, as DNA: TGTGCCAGCAGTAAGACAGGGGCGACAGGCGAGCAGTACTTC.